This TCR beta chain comes out of a study of blood T cell repertoires in COVID-19 (dated by TCRdb to 2018 to 2021). Study-wide context: Collaborator samples came from the United States, Italy and Spain and covered acute and convalescent phases of COVID-19. Sample metadata almost always included a de-identified subject ID, COVID-19 status, age in years and sex. The repertoires were released in a freely available public database intended as a resource for research on the immune response to SARS-CoV-2. The prospective study material was composed of cDNA or gDNA derived from T cells, B-cell-depleted T cells, or PBMCs. The dataset comprised deeply sampled blood TCRbeta repertoires from subjects exposed to, actively infected with, or recovered from COVID-19. Samples were obtained from the ongoing ImmuneRACE study (first 160 participants) and from over 1,000 subjects provided by 6 global collaborators. Where available, HLA class I and class II types were obtained from metadata supplied by the sample provider rather than from assay-based typing.

TCRbeta CDR3 regions were amplified from genomic DNA by means of the immunoSEQ Assay, a bias-controlled multiplex PCR. Per the authors' processing: The number of nucleated cells in each sample was estimated from the amplification of reference gene primers within the assay. To quantify the absolute abundance of each unique TCRbeta CDR3 rearrangement, sequence reads were collapsed and filtered. For each sample, productive Simpson clonality was calculated as the square root of Simpson's diversity index over productive rearrangements. Entries here come from immuneACCESS through TCRdb and include only in-frame sequences with V and J called. Some clones fail to appear in such tables; in the studies checked, an unresolved V gene covers under half of the shortfall, and the cause of the remainder is unknown. That table furnishes V, J and clone size, whereas the DNA furnished D and trimming. The sample yields about 400,000 clones; approximately 86% were counted once. Clones ranked in the top ten supply 2% to 2.5% of the sample.

Overall study results and their limits: The quantity of clinical and demographic metadata differed by source and by participant and was supplied without curation.

Concerning this clone itself: This clone's antigen is unknown. Base quality data are lacking; no much larger clone is found one base away.

In the prospective study, participants were about 18 to 100 years old, resided in about two dozen geographic areas of the United States, and were enrolled through a virtual design. Cohort assignment in the prospective study relied on participant-reported clinical history from a screening survey and a study questionnaire. Mobile phlebotomists in the prospective study collected whole blood, serum and a nasopharyngeal or oropharyngeal swab from every participant. Participants in the prospective study had the option to provide additional blood draws and questionnaires over an approximately 2-month period. Before DNA extraction, prospective study blood samples were shipped either frozen or at room temperature. The germline V gene (reference sequence) sets CDR1 to LNHDA and CDR2 to SQIVND. At the junction V is shortened by 0 bases and J by 6 bases, with 9 bases in between. The cysteine opens and the phenylalanine closes a CDR3 of 14 amino acids. Just CDR3 DNA is preserved here, 42 bases in frame from base 1.

This sequence originates from a woman aged 40-49 years with acute COVID-19. The sequence links TRBV19 to TRBJ1-5; the D gene lacks a confident call. The material sequenced was PBMCs or T cells enriched from blood (not recorded which). The CDR3 in this case is CASSIDGEGQPQHF. Here is the DNA: TGTGCCAGTAGTATAGACGGAGAGGGTCAGCCCCAGCATTTT.